The 18 T cell receptor beta chains below come from one sample, sequenced in a study of T cell responses to AZD1222 COVID-19 vaccine. The protocol was immunoSEQ multiplex PCR, while the TCRdb copy is restricted to in-frame clones and leaves out a portion. The sample carries over 75,000 clones, around 85% recorded once. Material: peripheral blood, obtained 28 days after the second AZD1222 dose. Receptors originate from an adult who received the AZD1222 COVID-19 vaccine.

The rearrangement joins TRBV6-2 or TRBV6-3 to TRBJ2-1, with 8 bases that match TRBD1. CDR3 length equals 15 residues. V shed 6 bases, J shed 4 bases, and the junction held 8 bases outside the gene matches. Germline V gene sequence: CDR1 MNHEY, CDR2 SVGEGT. The CDR3 DNA reads as TGTGCCAGCAGCATCGACAGGGGATCGTACAATGAGCAGTTCTTC. This sequence encodes CASSIDRGSYNEQFF.

The chain is built from TRBV7-2 and TRBJ1-2; D is unclear. With 0 bases removed from V and 5 bases from J, the gap between germline ends came to 10 bases. CDR3 size: 14 residues. Germline values: CDR1 SGHTA, CDR2 FQGNSA. The CDR3 bases are TGTGCCAGCAGCTTAGCGCTGTTAGAATATGGCTACACCTTC. It translates to CASSLALLEYGYTF.

The CDR3 loop is CASSPNGGGGGNTIYF. The DNA of the CDR3 is TGCGCCAGCAGCCCCAACGGAGGGGGAGGAGGAAACACCATATATTTT. This chain uses TRBV4-3 with TRBJ1-3; possible D gene TRBD1, 6 bases. The CDR3 runs 16 residues. Germline-derived CDR1 and CDR2 are LGHNA and YSLEER. V lost 4 bases to trimming and J lost 4 bases, with 17 bases between them.

This clone was seen only a few times. This chain links TRBV28 with TRBJ2-7; D call uncertain. The CDR3 consists of 11 residues. Germline V gene data show CDR1 as MDHEN and CDR2 as SYDVKM. V shed 3 bases and J shed 6 bases, with 6 bases lying between them. CDR3 sequence (DNA): TGTGCCAGCAGTTTGGACGGCGAGCAGTACTTC. Residues: CASSLDGEQYF.

The chain combines TRBV9 with TRBJ1-6; D ambiguous. Trimming removed 4 bases at V and 7 bases at J, with 15 bases between. CDR1 is SGDLS, CDR2 YYNGEE, per germline. This CDR3 region has 15 residues. The CDR3 nucleotides are TGTGCCAGCAGCTCAAATAGTTCTCCCAATTCACCCCTCCACTTT. Protein: CASSSNSSPNSPLHF.

The chain employs TRBV20-1 and TRBJ1-2, with unresolved D. CDR1 and CDR2 from the germline V gene are DFQATT and SNEGSKA (reference sequence). The ends were cut back, 5 bases at V and 7 bases at J, with 11 bases in the middle. This CDR3 is 11 amino acids long. The chain's CDR3 is CSAWRISGYTF. CDR3 bases: TGCAGTGCTTGGAGGATTAGTGGCTACACCTTC.

The genes are TRBV10-3 and TRBJ2-1, with D unclear. V shed 3 bases and J shed 2 bases, with 14 bases lying between them. Germline V gene data show CDR1 as ENHRY and CDR2 as SYGVKD. The length of the CDR3 is 16 residues. In DNA form, the CDR3 reads TGTGCCATCAGTGATCCCCCTGAAGGGCCCTACAATGAGCAGTTCTTC. It encodes CAISDPPEGPYNEQFF.

The chain is built from TRBV9 and TRBJ1-3; D is undetermined. This CDR3 comprises 15 residues. V lost 0 bases and J 8 bases, leaving 15 bases between the germline ends. Germline CDR1 is SGDLS and CDR2 is YYNGEE. Here the CDR3 DNA reads TGTGCCAGCAGCGTAGAAGGTTCGGGCGGAGACACCATATATTTT. As protein: CASSVEGSGGDTIYF.

The rearrangement links TRBV6-1 to TRBJ1-4; D may be TRBD1 (6 bases). Per germline, CDR1 MNHNS and CDR2 SASEGT. V lost 0 bases, J lost 8 bases, and 13 bases lay in between. This CDR3 is built from 15 residues. CDR3 sequence: CASSEAGGRGEKLFF. The DNA for the CDR3 is TGTGCCAGCAGTGAAGCAGGGGGGAGGGGGGAAAAACTGTTTTTT.

The rearrangement joins TRBV12-5 to TRBJ2-3; the D call may be TRBD1 or TRBD2 (5 bases each). Germline CDR1 is LGHNT and CDR2 is FRNRAP. The V and J ends lost 6 bases and 4 bases respectively, with 14 bases between them. The length of the CDR3 is 14 residues. Here the CDR3 DNA reads TGTGCTAGTGGATCAGGCGAGGGGCCAGATACGCAGTATTTT. Residues: CASGSGEGPDTQYF.

The chain links TRBV19 to TRBJ1-2; no definite D call. CDR3 length: 14 residues. Trimming removed 6 bases from V and 4 bases from J, with 15 bases in between. Germline CDR1 is LNHDA and CDR2 is SQIVND (reference sequence). The CDR3, as DNA: TGTGCCAGTAGCCGAGGGCCGAGGTCCTATGGCTACACCTTC. Its protein product is CASSRGPRSYGYTF.

The chain recombines TRBV19 with TRBJ2-1, with no clear D. The CDR3 consists of 13 residues. V gave up 2 bases and J gave up 9 bases, with 11 bases separating them. Germline V gives CDR1 LNHDA, CDR2 SQIVND (reference sequence). Here the CDR3 DNA reads TGTGCCAGTAGTATATTTCTAGGGCCTGAGCAGTTCTTC. This sequence encodes CASSIFLGPEQFF.

The chain employs TRBV28 and TRBJ2-3; maybe TRBD2 (6 bases). The CDR3 has 14 amino acids. With 0 bases removed from V and 3 bases from J, the gap between germline ends came to 7 bases. Per germline, CDR1 MDHEN and CDR2 SYDVKM. CDR3 in amino acids: CASSLWGGTDTQYF. The CDR3 DNA sequence: TGTGCCAGCAGTTTATGGGGGGGTACAGATACGCAGTATTTT.

The genes are TRBV4-3 and TRBJ2-1; TRBD2 aligns across 11 bases. The V gene's germline CDR1 is LGHNA and CDR2 YSLEER. V lost 1 base to trimming and J lost 5 bases; unmatched junction nucleotides: 4. The CDR3 runs to 16 residues. Here the CDR3 DNA reads TGCGCCAGCAGCCAAGGACAGGGACTAGCGGACAATGAGCAGTTCTTC. Amino acids: CASSQGQGLADNEQFF.

The genes are TRBV27 and TRBJ1-5, with D maybe TRBD1 (5 bases). With 6 bases removed from V and 7 bases from J, the gap between germline ends came to 7 bases. The germline CDR1 and CDR2 sequences are MNHEY and SMNVEV (reference sequence). The CDR3 runs to 11 residues. In nucleotides, the CDR3 is TGTGCCAGCAGGGAGGGGCAGCCCCAGCATTTT. Its translation is CASREGQPQHF.

This chain uses TRBV3-1 (or the pseudogene TRBV3-2) with TRBJ1-6; no clear D gene. The V end lost 6 bases, the J end lost 9 bases, and 15 bases lay between the germline ends. The CDR3 totals 14 residues. Germline V gene data show CDR1 as LGHDT and CDR2 as YNNKEL (reference sequence). The CDR3: CASSLRPEGSPLHF. The CDR3 nucleotides are TGTGCCAGCAGTCTGAGACCCGAGGGTTCACCCCTCCACTTT.

V gene TRBV28 combines with J gene TRBJ2-7, with TRBD2 matching 10 bases. V lost 4 bases and J lost 4; bases outside the gene matches: 10. In germline, CDR1 is MDHEN, CDR2 SYDVKM. This CDR3 contains 16 residues. CDR3 amino acids: CASSSPQRGGFYEQYF. Written as DNA, the CDR3 is TGTGCCAGCAGTTCCCCACAGCGGGGGGGCTTTTACGAGCAGTACTTC.

The chain combines TRBV5-1 with TRBJ2-4; TRBD1 aligns across 7 bases. V was clipped by 3 bases and J by 5 bases; unmatched bases: 5. Per germline, CDR1 SGHRS and CDR2 YFSETQ. The CDR3 sequence is 14 residues long. DNA of the CDR3: TGCGCCAGCAGCTCACAGGGGCCCCAAAACATTCAGTACTTC. Its translation: CASSSQGPQNIQYF.